Following are 11 T cell receptor beta chains from one sample sequenced in a study of T cells in localized non-small cell lung cancer. TCRdb keeps only in-frame clones here, not all; method: immunoSEQ multiplex PCR. The sample contains tens of thousands of clones, more than 85% of which appear only once. This material consisted of peripheral blood, taken before any cancer treatment. These receptor sequences come from a woman aged 18 to 49 with stage III lung adenocarcinoma.

This rearrangement joins TRBV6-5 to TRBJ1-1; D possibly corresponds to TRBD1 (5 bases). Per germline, CDR1 MNHEY and CDR2 SVGAGI. V was clipped by 10 bases and J by 3 bases, with 15 bases between them. The CDR3 covers 13 residues. CDR3 loop: CATRAGPHTEAFF. The CDR3 DNA is TGTGCCACACGGGCGGGGCCGCACACTGAAGCTTTCTTT.

The chain is built from TRBV6-6 and TRBJ2-2; TRBD2 matches at 10 bases. The CDR3 has 16 residues. Trimming at V came to 3 bases and at J to 3 bases, leaving 4 bases not matched to a gene. Germline CDR1 reads MNHNY; CDR2 reads SVGAGI (reference sequence). The CDR3 nucleotides read TGTGCCAGCAGTTATGCTAGCGGGGGCGACACCGGGGAGCTGTTTTTT. It encodes CASSYASGGDTGELFF.

The chain employs TRBV2 and TRBJ1-6, with TRBD1 as a possible D gene (5 bases). CDR3 length: 16 amino acids. Germline V gives CDR1 SNHLY, CDR2 FYNNEI. V gave up 1 base and J gave up 8 bases, with 15 bases separating them. The CDR3 DNA is TGTGCCAGCAGTGAAGGCCCGCTAGGGGCCCATTCACCCCTCCACTTT. Residues: CASSEGPLGAHSPLHF. Full variable domain (remainder filled in from reference TRBV2 and TRBJ1-6): EPEVTQTPSHQVTQMGQEVILRCVPISNHLYFYWYRQILGQKVEFLVSFYNNEISEKSEIFDDQFSVERPDGSNFTLKIRSTKLEDSAMYFCASSEGPLGAHSPLHFGNGTRLTVT.

This chain joins TRBV6-1 and TRBJ1-6, with TRBD1 as a possible D gene (6 bases). Deletions cut 6 bases from V and 5 bases from J, with 14 bases between. The CDR3 totals 15 residues. CDR1 and CDR2 (germline): MNHNS, SASEGT. This CDR3 reads CASRIRQVDNSPLHF. CDR3 nucleotide sequence: TGTGCCAGCAGAATCCGACAGGTGGATAATTCACCCCTCCACTTT.

The chain employs TRBV15 and TRBJ2-1, with D maybe TRBD1 (6 bases). V gave up 3 bases and J gave up 7 bases, with 13 bases separating them. CDR1 and CDR2 from the germline V gene are LNHNV and YYDKDF (reference sequence). The CDR3 loop spans 14 amino acids. CDR3 bases: TGTGCCACCAGCAGTTTTAGTAGGGGGAATGAGCAGTTCTTC. Its protein product is CATSSFSRGNEQFF.

The CDR3 sequence is CATSRLAGGRGTDTQYF. DNA of the CDR3: TGTGCCACCAGCCGACTAGCGGGGGGTCGGGGCACAGATACGCAGTATTTT. The chain recombines TRBV15 with TRBJ2-3, with 13 bases lining up with TRBD2. Germline V CDR1 and CDR2: LNHNV, YYDKDF (reference sequence). J was trimmed by 1 base and V by 5 bases; bases with no gene match: 6. The CDR3 has 17 residues.

The chain uses TRBV7-9 and TRBJ2-7; D gene ambiguous. The germline gives CDR1 SEHNR, CDR2 FQNEAQ (reference sequence). Trimming took off 6 bases at V and 2 bases at J, with 17 bases between the two ends. This CDR3 comprises 15 residues. The CDR3 loop reads CASSSGETPTYEQYF. In nucleotides, the CDR3 is TGTGCCAGCAGTTCCGGTGAGACCCCAACCTACGAGCAGTACTTC.

V and J are TRBV7-9 and TRBJ2-7, with D possibly being TRBD1 or TRBD2 (5 bases each). Germline-derived CDR1 and CDR2 are SEHNR and FQNEAQ (reference sequence). The CDR3 spans 14 residues. V lost 1 base to trimming and J lost 2 bases, with 9 bases between them. As DNA, the CDR3 is TGTGCCAGCAGCTTAGGGGGGACGCCCTACGAGCAGTACTTC. It translates to CASSLGGTPYEQYF.

This clone was counted only a few times. The chain recombines TRBV19 with TRBJ1-5; D unclear. Per germline, CDR1 LNHDA and CDR2 SQIVND (reference sequence). CDR3 length: 14 amino acids. With 3 bases removed from V and 3 bases from J, the gap between germline ends came to 9 bases. The DNA for the CDR3 is TGTGCCAGTAGTATTGGGCAGGCCAATCAGCCCCAGCATTTT. Translating gives CASSIGQANQPQHF.

The V call is TRBV15, the J call TRBJ2-1; D is possibly TRBD1 (6 bases). CDR1 and CDR2 (germline): LNHNV, YYDKDF (reference sequence). The CDR3 runs 19 residues. V was trimmed by 1 base and J by 2 bases, leaving 21 bases between them. CDR3 region: CATSRAQGRGLATYNEQFF. CDR3 nucleotides: TGTGCCACCAGCAGAGCACAGGGTAGAGGCCTTGCGACCTACAATGAGCAGTTCTTC. The full variable domain, rest sourced from reference TRBV15 and TRBJ2-1, is DAMVIQNPRYQVTQFGKPVTLSCSQTLNHNVMYWYQQKSSQAPKLLFHYYDKDFNNEADTPDNFQSRRPNTSFCFLDIRSPGLGDTAMYLCATSRAQGRGLATYNEQFFGPGTRLTVL.

The CDR3 reads CASGTGTSGPQETQYF. CDR3 nucleotides: TGTGCTAGTGGTACCGGGACTAGCGGGCCGCAAGAGACCCAGTACTTC. The chain recombines TRBV12-5 with TRBJ2-5; 12 positions match TRBD2. V gave up 5 bases and J gave up 2 bases; unmatched junction bases: 6. Germline-derived CDR1 and CDR2 are LGHNT and FRNRAP. This CDR3 has 16 amino acids.